The TCR beta chain described here comes from a study of T-cell memory formation after mild COVID-19. Turning to the study itself: Clusters were largely donor specific. Overall study results and limits: The main location of contracting CD4+ clones was CM and EM, and that of contracting CD8+ clones was EMRA. The authors did not confirm SARS-CoV-2 specificity of second-wave clones peaking day 37.

A word on this clonotype: Its antigen remains unknown.

Employing constant-segment primers, 5'RACE generated TCR alpha and TCR beta cDNA libraries bearing sample barcodes and UMIs. From the 5' RACE reads, TCRdb called clonotypes with MiXCR, one entry per CDR3 protein. The top ten clones hold around an eighth of a sample with around 440,000 distinct CDR3 sequences, over 15% of them seen once. The J segment lost 3 bases and the V segment lost 5 bases, leaving 8 bases of the junction unmatched. The length of the CDR3 is 15 residues. The V gene's germline CDR1 is MNHNY and CDR2 SVGAGI (reference sequence). The source is an adult woman who had mild COVID-19 (a few samples of this study predate the infection). Cell type and time point are not known. The sample taken for sequencing was PBMCs or a T cell subset sorted from them (not recorded which). The rearrangement links TRBV6-6 to TRBJ1-2; 8 bases fit TRBD1. The CDR3 here is CASSNPGGADYGYTF. CDR3 coding DNA: TGTGCCAGCAGTAATCCAGGGGGCGCGGACTATGGCTACACCTTC.